Below, 14 T cell receptor beta chains from the same sample are listed, as sequenced in a study of OX40 agonist ivuxolimab in advanced cancers. Sequencing was performed with immunoSEQ multiplex PCR; in TCRdb, only in-frame clones are kept and a portion is missing. The table includes tens of thousands of clones, over 75% detected once. The sample consisted of CD4+ or CD8+ T cells sorted from blood, taken in a trial of the OX40 agonist ivuxolimab. Every receptor here comes from an adult with an advanced solid tumor such as melanoma, head and neck, liver or kidney cancer.

The V call is TRBV13, the J call TRBJ2-1; the match to TRBD2 covers 12 bases. J was trimmed by 8 bases and V by 7 bases; bases with no gene match: 3. This CDR3 spans 13 amino acids. CDR1 and CDR2 from the germline V gene are PRHDT and FYEKMQ (reference sequence). DNA of the CDR3: TGTGCCAGCACTAGCGGGAGGGTCTATGAGCAGTTCTTC. Protein product: CASTSGRVYEQFF.

This chain uses TRBV10-1 with TRBJ2-2, with a possible D match to TRBD1 (5 bases). In germline, CDR1 is WNHNN, CDR2 SYGVQD (reference sequence). The CDR3 contains 15 residues. Trimming cost V 4 bases and J 6 bases, with 15 bases left between them. The CDR3 loop is CASSGRQGRPGELFF. CDR3 coding DNA: TGCGCCAGCAGTGGGCGGCAGGGTCGCCCCGGGGAGCTGTTTTTT.

This clone appeared once. V is TRBV29-1 and J is TRBJ2-7, with a possible D match to TRBD2 (5 bases). This CDR3 has 14 amino acids. Germline CDR1 is SQVTM and CDR2 is ANQGSEA. Trimming took 4 bases from V and 1 from J, leaving 14 bases between them. The CDR3: CSVGTGGRSYEQYF. In DNA form, the CDR3 reads TGCAGCGTTGGAACTGGCGGGCGATCCTACGAGCAGTACTTC.

The rearrangement joins TRBV7-9 to TRBJ2-7; D remains unclear. This CDR3 contains 14 residues. Trimming took off 1 base at V and 3 bases at J, with 10 bases between the two ends. The V gene's germline CDR1 is SEHNR and CDR2 FQNEAQ (reference sequence). The CDR3 here is CASSLVGLNYEQYF. As DNA, the CDR3 is TGTGCCAGCAGCTTAGTTGGGTTAAACTACGAGCAGTACTTC.

This chain links TRBV15 with TRBJ2-5; D remains unclear. The CDR3 covers 11 residues. Trimming took off 4 bases at V and 4 bases at J, with 4 bases between the two ends. Germline V CDR1 and CDR2: LNHNV, YYDKDF (reference sequence). This CDR3 is CATSKGETQYF. The CDR3 nucleotides are TGTGCCACCAGCAAGGGAGAGACCCAGTACTTC.

The rearrangement uses TRBV15 and TRBJ2-7; possible D gene TRBD1, 8 bases. This CDR3 has 16 amino acids. Trimming took off 1 base at V and 5 bases at J, with 18 bases between the two ends. From germline, CDR1 is LNHNV and CDR2 YYDKDF (reference sequence). Written as DNA, the CDR3 is TGTGCCACCAGCAGAGGGCCTACAGGGGGGGTGGACGAGCAGTACTTC. Its protein is CATSRGPTGGVDEQYF.

This chain links TRBV9 with TRBJ1-3; D might be TRBD1 (5 bases). V shed 3 bases and J shed 4 bases, with 14 bases lying between them. The CDR3 runs 15 residues. Per germline, CDR1 SGDLS and CDR2 YYNGEE. This CDR3 is CASSAGGGLGNTIYF. Here the CDR3 DNA reads TGTGCCAGCAGCGCCGGCGGGGGACTAGGAAACACCATATATTTT. The entire variable domain, with the rest obtained from reference TRBV9 and TRBJ1-3, is as follows: DSGVTQTPKHLITATGQRVTLRCSPRSGDLSVYWYQQSLDQGLQFLIQYYNGEERAKGNILERFSAQQFPDLHSELNLSSLELGDSALYFCASSAGGGLGNTIYFGEGSWLTVV.

The chain carries TRBV5-1 and TRBJ2-7; TRBD1 aligns across 7 bases. The trim removed 4 bases at V and 2 bases at J, leaving 6 bases unmatched. Germline values: CDR1 SGHRS, CDR2 YFSETQ. There are 14 residues in the CDR3. CDR3 bases: TGCGCCAGCAGCCCCAGACAGGGTACCTACGAGCAGTACTTC. This gives the protein CASSPRQGTYEQYF.

This clone was observed a single time. The chain is built from TRBV7-3 and TRBJ2-1; the D call may be TRBD1 or TRBD2 (5 bases each). Germline V CDR1 and CDR2: SGHTA, FQGTGA. Trimming shortened V by 2 bases and J by 13 bases, and 9 bases separated the two germline ends. The CDR3 covers 11 residues. The chain's CDR3 is CASSLGGAQFF. In nucleotides, the CDR3 is TGTGCCAGCAGCTTAGGGGGTGCCCAGTTCTTC. Based on the CDR3 plus reference TRBV7-3 and TRBJ2-1, the full variable domain is GAGVSQTPSNKVTEKGKYVELRCDPISGHTALYWYRQSLGQGPEFLIYFQGTGAADDSGLPNDRFFAVRPEGSVSTLKIQRTERGDSAVYLCASSLGGAQFFGPGTRLTVL.

This sequence joins TRBV30 and TRBJ2-7; D tentatively reads TRBD1 or TRBD2 (5 bases each). The CDR3 is 11 residues long. Germline CDR1 is GTSNPN and CDR2 is SVGIG (reference sequence). Between the trimmed V and J ends, which lost 6 bases and 4 bases, there was a span of 10 bases. CDR3 region: CACRGVYEQYF. CDR3 bases: TGTGCCTGCCGAGGGGTTTACGAGCAGTACTTC.

The chain employs TRBV7-8 and TRBJ2-7, with D perhaps TRBD2 (5 bases). CDR3 size: 15 residues. Looked up from germline, CDR1 is SGHVS and CDR2 is FQNEAQ. V was pared by 4 bases and J by 7 bases, with 20 bases between. CDR3 sequence: CASSSPARVRREQYF. The CDR3 DNA sequence: TGTGCCAGCAGCTCCCCGGCGCGGGTTCGGAGGGAGCAGTACTTC.

This clone showed up just once. The chain combines TRBV27 with TRBJ2-1; D is ambiguous. The germline V gene encodes CDR1 MNHEY and CDR2 SMNVEV (reference sequence). The CDR3 covers 13 residues. Trimming pared 3 bases from V and 8 bases from J, leaving 11 bases between. In nucleotides, the CDR3 is TGTGCCAGCAGTTTTGGCCAGATCGATGAGCAGTTCTTC. Encoded protein: CASSFGQIDEQFF.

This clone came up once. The chain recombines TRBV4-1 with TRBJ2-2; D could derive from TRBD1 or TRBD2 (5 bases each). This CDR3 region has 14 residues. In germline, CDR1 is MGHRA, CDR2 YSYEKL. Trimming took off 0 bases at V and 7 bases at J, with 9 bases between the two ends. The chain's CDR3 is CASSQDEGFGELFF. The CDR3 DNA is TGCGCCAGCAGCCAAGATGAGGGGTTCGGGGAGCTGTTTTTT.

The V and J genes are TRBV15 and TRBJ1-1; D unclear. Trimming pared 3 bases from V and 1 base from J, leaving 6 bases between. Germline values: CDR1 LNHNV, CDR2 YYDKDF (reference sequence). The CDR3 has 13 residues. CDR3 DNA sequence: TGTGCCACCAGCAGGGCGGGGAACACTGAAGCTTTCTTT. It specifies CATSRAGNTEAFF. The complete variable domain, with remaining parts taken from reference TRBV15 and TRBJ1-1, reads DAMVIQNPRYQVTQFGKPVTLSCSQTLNHNVMYWYQQKSSQAPKLLFHYYDKDFNNEADTPDNFQSRRPNTSFCFLDIRSPGLGDTAMYLCATSRAGNTEAFFGQGTRLTVV.